The subject of this entry is one T cell receptor (beta chain). Sequenced by immunoSEQ multiplex PCR; TCRdb stores in-frame clones only, minus some. The sample carries 180,000 or so clones, 86% recorded once. The data were obtained in a study of blood T cell repertoires in COVID-19. Across the whole study: The samples span acute and convalescent COVID-19 from the United States, Italy and Spain.

CDR1 is GTSNPN and CDR2 is SVGIG in the germline V gene (reference sequence). V gave up 0 bases and J gave up 6 bases, with 8 bases separating them. The CDR3 contains 13 residues. The chain recombines TRBV30 with TRBJ2-2, with TRBD1 as a possible D gene (6 bases). The source of this sequence is a man aged 60 to 75 with acute or convalescent COVID-19. The specimen sequenced was peripheral blood. CDR3 nucleotide sequence: TGTGCCTGGAGTGTCACAGGGTCCGGGGAGCTGTTTTTT. As protein: CAWSVTGSGELFF.